This T cell receptor (beta chain) originates from a study of vaccination effects on CD4 cells after COVID-19. With 7 bases clipped from V and 1 base from J, the junction kept 7 bases outside the gene matches. The CDR3 totals 15 residues. Germline V lookup: CDR1 WNHNN, CDR2 SYGVQD (reference sequence). Before any sequencing was done, the ViraFEST assay used viral peptide pools to expand antigen-specific CD4+ T cells. When around ten days of culture had elapsed, CD4+ T cells were isolated. Participants got two doses of BNT162b2 or mRNA-1273 vaccine. Cultivation was performed at a few million PBMC per well with 8 to 10 IU/ml IL-2 and 9.5 to 10 ug/ml peptides added. Cells had half their medium changed to IL-2 medium on days 3 and 7. The data were produced by immunoSEQ multiplex PCR, yet TCRdb's version contains in-frame clones alone and is incomplete. Among 20,000 to 25,000 clones listed, more than 65% were seen once.

With regard to this clone: The target antigen is unknown.

Here the sequenced sample was CD4+ T cells from PBMCs cultured with HCoV-NL63 spike peptides, taken after COVID-19 vaccination. The chain is built from TRBV10-1 and TRBJ2-5; 9 bases are a match to TRBD1. The sequence derives from a human donor who received a COVID-19 vaccine. CDR3 coding DNA: TGCGCCAGCACCGAAGGACAGGGGACCCAAGAGACCCAGTACTTC. Translation gives CASTEGQGTQETQYF.